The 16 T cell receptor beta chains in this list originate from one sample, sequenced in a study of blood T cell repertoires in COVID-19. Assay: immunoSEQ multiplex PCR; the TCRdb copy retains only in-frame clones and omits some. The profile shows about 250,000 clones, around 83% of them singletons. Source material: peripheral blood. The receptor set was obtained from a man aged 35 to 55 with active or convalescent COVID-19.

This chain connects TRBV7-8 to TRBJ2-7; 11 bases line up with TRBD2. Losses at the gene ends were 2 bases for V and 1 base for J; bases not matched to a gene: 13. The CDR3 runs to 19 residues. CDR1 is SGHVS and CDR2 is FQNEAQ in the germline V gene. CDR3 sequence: CASSLLGTSGPRWSYEQYF. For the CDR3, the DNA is TGTGCCAGCAGCTTACTAGGGACTAGCGGTCCGCGGTGGTCCTACGAGCAGTACTTC. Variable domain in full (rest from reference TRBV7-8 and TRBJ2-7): GAGVSQSPRYKVAKRGQDVALRCDPISGHVSLFWYQQALGQGPEFLTYFQNEAQLDKSGLPSDRFFAERPEGSVSTLKIQRTQQEDSAVYLCASSLLGTSGPRWSYEQYFGPGTRLTVT.

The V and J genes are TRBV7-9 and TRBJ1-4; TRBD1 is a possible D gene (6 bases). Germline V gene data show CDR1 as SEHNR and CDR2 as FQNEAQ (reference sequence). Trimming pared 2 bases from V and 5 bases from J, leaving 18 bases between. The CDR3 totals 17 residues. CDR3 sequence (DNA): TGTGCCAGCAGCTTACAACGACAGGCAAGACGAAATGAAAAACTGTTTTTT. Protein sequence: CASSLQRQARRNEKLFF.

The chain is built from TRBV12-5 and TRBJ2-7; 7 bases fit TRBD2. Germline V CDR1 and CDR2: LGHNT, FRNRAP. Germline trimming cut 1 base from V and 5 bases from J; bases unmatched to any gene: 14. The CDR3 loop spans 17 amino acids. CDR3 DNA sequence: TGTGCTAGTGGTTTGGCCCCCCTTACTAGCGCCCCTAACGAGCAGTACTTC. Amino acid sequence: CASGLAPLTSAPNEQYF. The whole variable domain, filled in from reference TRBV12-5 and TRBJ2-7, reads DARVTQTPRHKVTEMGQEVTMRCQPILGHNTVFWYRQTMMQGLELLAYFRNRAPLDDSGMPKDRFSAEMPDATLATLKIQPSEPRDSAVYFCASGLAPLTSAPNEQYFGPGTRLTVT.

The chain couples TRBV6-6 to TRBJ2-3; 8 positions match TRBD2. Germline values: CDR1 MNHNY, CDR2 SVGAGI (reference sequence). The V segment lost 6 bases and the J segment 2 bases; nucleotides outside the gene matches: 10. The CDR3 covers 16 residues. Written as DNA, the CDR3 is TGTGCCAGCAGCGGACTGATAGCGGGGCCCACAGATACGCAGTATTTT. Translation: CASSGLIAGPTDTQYF.

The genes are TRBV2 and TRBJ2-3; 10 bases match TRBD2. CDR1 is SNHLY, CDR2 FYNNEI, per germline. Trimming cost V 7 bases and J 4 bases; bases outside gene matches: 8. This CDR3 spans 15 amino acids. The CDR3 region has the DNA TGTGCCAGCAATGGGCTAGCGGGAGTAGCAGATACGCAGTATTTT. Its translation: CASNGLAGVADTQYF.

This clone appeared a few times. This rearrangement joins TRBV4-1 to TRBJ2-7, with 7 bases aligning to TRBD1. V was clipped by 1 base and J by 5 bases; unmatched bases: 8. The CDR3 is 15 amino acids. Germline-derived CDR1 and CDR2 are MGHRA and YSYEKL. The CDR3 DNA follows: TGCGCCAGCAGCCAAGTCGACAGGGCCGGCGACGAGCAGTACTTC. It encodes CASSQVDRAGDEQYF.

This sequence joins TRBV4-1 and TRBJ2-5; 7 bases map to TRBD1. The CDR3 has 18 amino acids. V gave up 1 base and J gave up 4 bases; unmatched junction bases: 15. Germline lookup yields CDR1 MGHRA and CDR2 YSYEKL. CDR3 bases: TGCGCCAGCAGCCAAGTTCGGACACTTCGGGACAGTCCAGAGACCCAGTACTTC. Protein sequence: CASSQVRTLRDSPETQYF.

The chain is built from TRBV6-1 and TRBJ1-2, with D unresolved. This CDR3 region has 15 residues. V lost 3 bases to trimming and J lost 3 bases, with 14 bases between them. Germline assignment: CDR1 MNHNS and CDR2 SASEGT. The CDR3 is CASSEGLRRDYGYTF. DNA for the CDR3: TGTGCCAGCAGTGAGGGCCTCAGGAGGGACTATGGCTACACCTTC.

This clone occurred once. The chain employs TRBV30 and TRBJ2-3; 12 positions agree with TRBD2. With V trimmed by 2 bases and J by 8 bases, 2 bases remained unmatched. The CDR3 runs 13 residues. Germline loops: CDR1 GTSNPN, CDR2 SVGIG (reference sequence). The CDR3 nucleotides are TGTGCCTGGAGTACTAGCGGGAGGTTTACGCAGTATTTT. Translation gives CAWSTSGRFTQYF.

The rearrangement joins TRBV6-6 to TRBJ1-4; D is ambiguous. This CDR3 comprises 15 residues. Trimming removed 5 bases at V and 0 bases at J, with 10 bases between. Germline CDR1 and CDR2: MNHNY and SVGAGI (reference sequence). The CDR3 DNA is TGTGCCAGCAGTACTACGGTTGCAACTAATGAAAAACTGTTTTTT. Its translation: CASSTTVATNEKLFF.

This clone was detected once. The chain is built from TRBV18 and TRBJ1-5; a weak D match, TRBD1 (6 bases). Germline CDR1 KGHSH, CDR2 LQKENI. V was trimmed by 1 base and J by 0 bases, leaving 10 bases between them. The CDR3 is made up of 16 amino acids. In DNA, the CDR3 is TGTGCCAGCTCACCACGGGGACAAGTTAGCAATCAGCCCCAGCATTTT. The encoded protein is CASSPRGQVSNQPQHF. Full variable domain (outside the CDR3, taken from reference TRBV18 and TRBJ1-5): NAGVMQNPRHLVRRRGQEARLRCSPMKGHSHVYWYRQLPEEGLKFMVYLQKENIIDESGMPKERFSAEFPKEGPSILRIQQVVRGDSAAYFCASSPRGQVSNQPQHFGDGTRLSIL.

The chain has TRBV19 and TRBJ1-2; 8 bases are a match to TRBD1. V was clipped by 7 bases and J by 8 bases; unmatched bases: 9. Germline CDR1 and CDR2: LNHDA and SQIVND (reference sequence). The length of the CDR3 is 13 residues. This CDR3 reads CASNPGQGRGYTF. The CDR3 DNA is TGTGCCAGTAACCCCGGACAGGGTCGAGGCTACACCTTC.

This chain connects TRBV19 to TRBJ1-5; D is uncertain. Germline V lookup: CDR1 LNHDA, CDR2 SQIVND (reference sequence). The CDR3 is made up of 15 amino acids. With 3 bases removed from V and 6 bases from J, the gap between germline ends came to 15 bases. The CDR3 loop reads CASSIYRLSGQPQHF. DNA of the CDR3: TGTGCCAGTAGTATTTATCGTCTCTCCGGTCAGCCCCAGCATTTT.

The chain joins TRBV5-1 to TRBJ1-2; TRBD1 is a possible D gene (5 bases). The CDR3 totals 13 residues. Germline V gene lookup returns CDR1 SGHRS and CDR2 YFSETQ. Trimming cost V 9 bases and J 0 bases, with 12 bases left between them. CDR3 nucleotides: TGCGCCACCTCGACAGTTCCTAACTATGGCTACACCTTC. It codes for CATSTVPNYGYTF.

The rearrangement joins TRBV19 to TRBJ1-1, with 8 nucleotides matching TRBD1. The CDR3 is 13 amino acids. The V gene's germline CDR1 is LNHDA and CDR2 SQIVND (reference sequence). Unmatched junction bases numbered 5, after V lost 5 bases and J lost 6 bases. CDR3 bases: TGTGCCAGTAGTCCTCTACAGGGGGCTGAAGCTTTCTTT. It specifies CASSPLQGAEAFF.

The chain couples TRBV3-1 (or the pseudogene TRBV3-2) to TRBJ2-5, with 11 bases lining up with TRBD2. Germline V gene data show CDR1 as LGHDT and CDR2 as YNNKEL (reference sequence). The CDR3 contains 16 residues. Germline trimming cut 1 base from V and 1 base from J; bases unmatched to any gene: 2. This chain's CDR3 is CASSQGTSGSQETQYF. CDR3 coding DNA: TGTGCCAGCAGCCAAGGAACTAGCGGGAGCCAAGAGACCCAGTACTTC.